This T cell receptor (beta chain) comes out of a study of response to subunit inactivated influenza vaccine. TCRdb analysed the RT-PCR reads with MiXCR anew, one entry per CDR3 protein. This sample has 150,000 to 200,000 distinct CDR3 sequences; 9.5% to 15% occur once, and the top ten carry roughly 29%. The germline V gene has CDR1 LGHDT and CDR2 YNNKEL (reference sequence). The CDR3 is 14 residues long. Between the trimmed V and J ends, which lost 1 base and 5 bases, there was a span of 8 bases. This clonotype occurred a few times. The same specimen was also included in a second study, on T cells expressing NK-cell markers. According to that study: The TCR beta cDNA came from 5'RACE template switching with UMIs. With respect to HCMV, most of the eight sequenced donors were seropositive, and one was seronegative. Only alpha-beta TCR T cells were sorted in several experiments, using an anti-gamma-delta TCR antibody. NKG2C+ dominant clonotypes from over five donors made up roughly 1.0-8% of CD8+ T cells.

The TCR sequence derives from a man aged 50 to 59 who received an inactivated influenza vaccine. The rearrangement links TRBV3-1 to TRBJ1-4; D gene uncertain. The sample in question was CD8+ T cells sorted from PBMCs, obtained approximately 13 days after vaccination. The CDR3 coding sequence is TGTGCCAGCAGCCAAGGCACAGAAAATGAAAAACTGTTTTTT. Translation: CASSQGTENEKLFF.